This T cell receptor beta chain stems from a study of Ad26.COV2.S vaccination and SARS-CoV-2 variants. Overall study: As a participant in COV1001, the donor was in the Ad26.COV2.S trial arm. Dosing was one shot or two shots 56 days apart.

Treatment in this sample: around 19 received Ad26.COV2.S at low or high dose, single or two shots; five or six received placebo; per-sample allocation not given. Samples came from day 63 after the first vaccine or placebo injection. This CDR3 region has 17 residues. Germline CDR1 is SEHNR and CDR2 is FQNEAQ (reference sequence). V gave up 6 bases and J gave up 0 bases, with 15 bases separating them. Clones were read by immunoSEQ multiplex PCR, and TCRdb kept only the in-frame ones, dropping some. The sample yields hundreds of thousands of clones, roughly nine tenths seen once. The rearrangement uses TRBV7-9 and TRBJ2-6, with a tentative D call TRBD1 (5 bases). This TCR came from a person between 18 and 60 years old who received the Ad26.COV2.S COVID-19 vaccine or a placebo. The sequenced sample was peripheral blood, obtained in a trial of Ad26.COV2.S vaccine versus placebo. This CDR3 is CASRMDTIYSGANVLTF. DNA of the CDR3: TGTGCCAGCAGAATGGACACAATTTACTCTGGGGCCAACGTCCTGACTTTC.